Listed here are 31 T cell receptor beta chains from one sample, sequenced in a study of T-cell reconstitution after alpha-beta-depleted transplantation in children. Unique molecular identifiers were used to barcode this TCRbeta library. TCRdb processed the PCR reads anew with MiXCR; each CDR3 protein has one entry. The sample holds roughly 350,000 distinct CDR3 sequences, 10% seen once. Here the sequenced sample was PBMCs from the stem cell graft donor, taken from the stem cell graft. All receptors come from a human donor who donated a stem cell graft to a child with acute lymphoblastic leukemia.

This clonotype was found a few times. This chain connects TRBV11-3 to TRBJ2-2, with 10 positions matching TRBD1. V lost 5 bases and J lost 0; bases outside the gene matches: 3. The CDR3 totals 16 residues. Germline lookup yields CDR1 SGHNT and CDR2 YENEEA. The CDR3 sequence: CASSPTGGANTGELFF. In DNA form, the CDR3 reads TGTGCCAGCAGCCCGACAGGGGGCGCGAACACCGGGGAGCTGTTTTTT.

This clonotype was counted at least ten times. The rearrangement uses TRBV5-1 and TRBJ1-5; tentatively, D is TRBD1 (5 bases). V lost 0 bases, J lost 8 bases, and 9 bases lay in between. CDR3 length: 13 amino acids. From germline, CDR1 is SGHRS and CDR2 YFSETQ. This CDR3 reads CASSLAGGKPQHF. The CDR3 nucleotides read TGCGCCAGCAGCTTGGCCGGGGGAAAGCCCCAGCATTTT.

This clonotype has only a few counts. The chain combines TRBV10-3 with TRBJ2-7; 12 positions match TRBD2. The germline V gene has CDR1 ENHRY and CDR2 SYGVKD. The length of the CDR3 is 13 residues. The J segment lost 2 bases and the V segment lost 10 bases, leaving 3 bases of the junction unmatched. The CDR3 DNA reads TGTGCCACGAGGACTAGCGGGGCCTACGAGCAGTACTTC. Translated, it gives CATRTSGAYEQYF.

There are a few counts of this clonotype. CDR3 coding DNA: TGTGCCAGCAGCTTGGGGTTGAACAATCAGCCCCAGCATTTT. Residues: CASSLGLNNQPQHF. The J gene is TRBJ1-5, the V gene TRBV7-2; D not resolved. CDR1 is SGHTA and CDR2 is FQGNSA in the germline V gene. This CDR3 spans 14 amino acids. Deletions cut 3 bases from V and 3 bases from J, with 9 bases between.

At least ten counts were recorded for this clonotype. The chain joins TRBV12-3 or TRBV12-4 to TRBJ1-5; D is unresolved. The CDR3 consists of 13 residues. V gave up 7 bases and J gave up 0 bases, with 7 bases separating them. The CDR3 nucleotides are TGTGCCAGCACTGCAATTAGCAATCAGCCCCAGCATTTT. It is translated as CASTAISNQPQHF.

The V gene is TRBV5-1, the J gene TRBJ1-1; possibly TRBD1 for D (6 bases). The germline V gene has CDR1 SGHRS and CDR2 YFSETQ. Trimming stripped 4 bases from V and 3 bases from J, with 10 bases between. The CDR3 runs to 13 residues. CDR3 region: CASSITGHTEAFF. CDR3 bases: TGCGCCAGCAGCATAACAGGGCACACTGAAGCTTTCTTT.

The table lists this clonotype with a few counts. V usage is TRBV5-1 and J usage is TRBJ2-1; D gene unclear. Germline V CDR1 and CDR2: SGHRS, YFSETQ. Trimming cost V 6 bases and J 3 bases, with 13 bases left between them. This CDR3 is built from 14 residues. The CDR3: CASIPDANYNEQFF. CDR3 bases: TGCGCCAGCATCCCGGACGCCAACTACAATGAGCAGTTCTTC.

This clonotype was counted between two and nine times. The J gene is TRBJ2-3, the V gene TRBV20-1, with unresolved D. The CDR3 consists of 13 residues. The ends were cut back, 3 bases at V and 6 bases at J, with 13 bases in the middle. Germline V gene lookup returns CDR1 DFQATT and CDR2 SNEGSKA (reference sequence). The CDR3 loop is CSASKGFGDTQYF. CDR3 nucleotides: TGCAGTGCTAGCAAAGGATTTGGGGATACGCAGTATTTT.

This clonotype has a count of ten or more. The V call is TRBV7-2, the J call TRBJ2-3; 7 bases fit TRBD1. Germline V lookup: CDR1 SGHTA, CDR2 FQGNSA. The CDR3 runs 17 residues. V trimming: 5 bases; J trimming: 1 base; junction bases outside the gene matches: 12. CDR3 sequence (DNA): TGTGCCAGCAGCCTTGACCGGGACAGAAGTCGCACAGATACGCAGTATTTT. Amino acid sequence: CASSLDRDRSRTDTQYF.

The V call is TRBV15, the J call TRBJ2-3, with TRBD2 matching over 14 bases. This CDR3 is built from 15 residues. The germline gives CDR1 LNHNV, CDR2 YYDKDF (reference sequence). With 7 bases clipped from V and 3 bases from J, the junction kept 3 bases outside the gene matches. The CDR3, as DNA: TGTGCCACCACTCGGACTAGCGGGAGGACAGATACGCAGTATTTT. Translation gives CATTRTSGRTDTQYF.

This clonotype showed up just a few times. The rearrangement links TRBV27 to TRBJ2-1; 10 bases are shared with TRBD1. Germline CDR1 reads MNHEY; CDR2 reads SMNVEV (reference sequence). The CDR3 runs 16 residues. V trimming: 2 bases; J trimming: 4 bases; junction bases outside the gene matches: 5. CDR3 region: CASSLRWGQGYNEQFF. For the CDR3, the DNA is TGTGCCAGCAGTTTAAGGTGGGGACAGGGGTACAATGAGCAGTTCTTC.

V is TRBV27 and J is TRBJ2-7; TRBD2 agrees at 14 bases. Germline CDR1 is MNHEY and CDR2 is SMNVEV (reference sequence). The CDR3 is 18 amino acids. J gave up 4 bases and V 6 bases, and 14 bases lay outside the gene matches. CDR3 in DNA: TGTGCCAGCAGACACTCCGGGACTAGCGGGAGTTTTGGGTACGAGCAGTACTTC. It translates to CASRHSGTSGSFGYEQYF.

This clonotype was seen only a few times. The genes are TRBV20-1 and TRBJ2-1, with D unclear. Germline CDR1 DFQATT, CDR2 SNEGSKA (reference sequence). Trimming took off 4 bases at V and 0 bases at J, with 7 bases between the two ends. This CDR3 comprises 13 residues. The CDR3, as DNA: TGCAGTGCTAACGGACCCTCCTACAATGAGCAGTTCTTC. This encodes CSANGPSYNEQFF.

This clonotype was recorded a few times. The chain has TRBV12-3 or TRBV12-4 and TRBJ2-7; D gene uncertain. The V end was cut by 3 bases, the J end by 2 bases, with 8 bases between. This CDR3 contains 13 residues. The CDR3 sequence is CASSFKVTYEQYF. The CDR3 nucleotides are TGTGCCAGCAGTTTCAAAGTCACCTACGAGCAGTACTTC.

This clonotype was counted ten times or more. This chain links TRBV15 with TRBJ2-2, with D possibly TRBD2 on 5 matching bases. The CDR3 has 15 amino acids. Trimming removed 3 bases from V and 1 base from J, with 9 bases in between. Germline assignment: CDR1 LNHNV and CDR2 YYDKDF (reference sequence). DNA of the CDR3: TGTGCCACCAGCAGGGCCGGGGTGAACACCGGGGAGCTGTTTTTT. Protein sequence: CATSRAGVNTGELFF.

In this sample, this clonotype turned up a few times. This chain uses TRBV5-1 with TRBJ1-5, with D tentatively TRBD1 (5 bases). Trimming took 4 bases from V and 4 from J, leaving 12 bases between them. The CDR3 sequence is 14 residues long. Per the germline V gene, CDR1 is SGHRS and CDR2 is YFSETQ. The CDR3 bases are TGCGCCAGCAGCCCCTATGGGGGGAATCAGCCCCAGCATTTT. The encoded protein is CASSPYGGNQPQHF.

The chain combines TRBV7-2 with TRBJ1-4; D not resolved. Deletions cut 10 bases from V and 7 bases from J, with 16 bases between. CDR1 is SGHTA and CDR2 is FQGNSA in the germline V gene. CDR3 length: 13 residues. DNA of the CDR3: TGTGCCACTTGCCTCATTAAGAGTGAAAAACTGTTTTTT. Translating it yields CATCLIKSEKLFF.

The chain joins TRBV6-1 to TRBJ2-3, with 8 positions matching TRBD2. The CDR3 spans 16 residues. Germline V CDR1 and CDR2: MNHNS, SASEGT. The ends lost 3 bases at V and 6 bases at J; junction bases unmatched: 11. CDR3 coding DNA: TGTGCCAGCAGTGAGAATGGGGGACTAGTTTTTGATACGCAGTATTTT. Its translation: CASSENGGLVFDTQYF.

This clonotype came up a few times. The CDR3 DNA reads as TGTGCCAGCAGCCAAGCGGGCGGGACTGGAGATACGCAGTATTTT. Amino acid sequence: CASSQAGGTGDTQYF. The V call is TRBV4-2, the J call TRBJ2-3, with a possible D match to TRBD2 (6 bases). This CDR3 has 15 amino acids. Trimming stripped 1 base from V and 5 bases from J, with 13 bases between. Germline assignment: CDR1 LGHNA and CDR2 YNFKEQ.

Ten or more counts support this clonotype. The chain recombines TRBV3-1 with TRBJ2-2, with 8 bases that match TRBD1. Germline trimming cut 0 bases from V and 2 bases from J; bases unmatched to any gene: 5. CDR3 size: 17 residues. The germline V gene encodes CDR1 LGHDT and CDR2 YNNKEL (reference sequence). The CDR3 bases are TGTGCCAGCAGCCAAGATTCGGACAGGGTAAACACCGGGGAGCTGTTTTTT. It encodes CASSQDSDRVNTGELFF.

This clonotype has a handful of counts. One junction end does not reproduce the germline sequence, and a read error may be involved. The genes are TRBV7-7 and TRBJ2-3, with a weak D call TRBD2 (5 bases). CDR1 is SSHAT, CDR2 FNYEAQ, per germline (reference sequence). The CDR3 runs 14 residues. The CDR3 loop is CASSYPPRGDTQYF. CDR3 in DNA: TGTGCTAGCAGTTACCCCCCTCGGGGAGATACGCAGTATTTT.

This clonotype was recorded a few times. The chain links TRBV29-1 to TRBJ1-1, with 7 bases identical to TRBD1. V was clipped by 6 bases and J by 0 bases; unmatched bases: 4. The germline V gene has CDR1 SQVTM and CDR2 ANQGSEA. CDR3 length equals 13 residues. The CDR3 coding sequence is TGCAGCGTGACAGGGCGCATGAACACTGAAGCTTTCTTT. Translation gives CSVTGRMNTEAFF.

This clonotype was seen only a few times. The rearrangement uses TRBV21-1 and TRBJ2-1; the table assigns TRBD2, which was not confirmed against the DNA. TRBV21-1 corresponds to a pseudogene. This CDR3 has 18 amino acids. DNA of the CDR3: TGTGCCAGCAGCAAAGGCCTAAGCGCGGGAGGCTTTAACAATGAGCAGTTCTTC. It specifies CASSKGLSAGGFNNEQFF.

This chain joins TRBV5-6 and TRBJ2-1, with a weak D call TRBD2 (6 bases). The ends were cut back, 5 bases at V and 0 bases at J, with 18 bases in the middle. The germline V gene encodes CDR1 SGHDT and CDR2 YYEEEE. This CDR3 contains 17 residues. CDR3 protein: CASSSTLLAYSYNEQFF. DNA of the CDR3: TGTGCCAGCAGTTCTACCCTTCTAGCGTACTCCTACAATGAGCAGTTCTTC.

This clonotype was observed a few times. The chain is built from TRBV6-1 and TRBJ2-7; 9 positions agree with TRBD2. Germline-derived CDR1 and CDR2 are MNHNS and SASEGT. With V trimmed by 1 base and J by 2 bases, 3 bases remained unmatched. The CDR3 is 15 residues long. DNA of the CDR3: TGTGCCAGCAGTGAAGAGATAGCGGGAGCCTACGAGCAGTACTTC. Translating it yields CASSEEIAGAYEQYF.

This clonotype was detected many times. The rearrangement links TRBV20-1 to TRBJ2-3; no definite D call. The germline V and J ends were trimmed by 1 base and 2 bases, with 4 bases remaining between them. The CDR3 length is 12 residues. Germline V CDR1 and CDR2: DFQATT, SNEGSKA (reference sequence). CDR3 nucleotide sequence: TGCAGTGCTAGAGTTAACACAGATACGCAGTATTTT. The encoded protein is CSARVNTDTQYF.

This clonotype has more than one count but fewer than ten. CDR3 sequence reads: CASSQAGNTGELFF. The CDR3 DNA sequence: TGTGCCAGCAGCCAAGCCGGGAACACCGGGGAGCTGTTTTTT. The V gene is TRBV4-2, the J gene TRBJ2-2, with D uncertain. Germline loops: CDR1 LGHNA, CDR2 YNFKEQ. This CDR3 spans 14 amino acids. The V and J ends lost 1 base and 1 base respectively, with 4 bases between them.

In this sample, this clonotype turned up a few times. The chain uses TRBV29-1 and TRBJ2-3, with unresolved D. CDR1 SQVTM and CDR2 ANQGSEA come from the germline V gene. The CDR3 contains 12 residues. The ends were cut back, 4 bases at V and 5 bases at J, with 10 bases in the middle. CDR3 region: CSVVQKGDTQYF. The CDR3 bases are TGCAGCGTTGTGCAGAAAGGAGATACGCAGTATTTT.

Only a few counts were recorded for this clonotype. V and J are TRBV6-5 and TRBJ1-5; no clear D. Germline-derived CDR1 and CDR2 are MNHEY and SVGAGI. The CDR3 length is 13 residues. Trimming took off 6 bases at V and 0 bases at J, with 6 bases between the two ends. The CDR3 region has the DNA TGTGCCAGCAGGACAAATAGCAATCAGCCCCAGCATTTT. It yields the protein CASRTNSNQPQHF.

This clonotype was observed a handful of times. The chain is built from TRBV4-1 and TRBJ2-1; TRBD2 aligns across 9 bases. Germline V CDR1 and CDR2: MGHRA, YSYEKL. V lost 4 bases to trimming and J lost 7 bases; unmatched junction nucleotides: 11. The length of the CDR3 is 16 residues. The CDR3 is CASSRDAGLAKNEQFF. The CDR3 DNA reads TGCGCCAGCAGCCGAGATGCCGGACTAGCGAAAAATGAGCAGTTCTTC.

This clonotype has only a few counts. The V gene is TRBV12-3 or TRBV12-4, the J gene TRBJ2-6; TRBD1 agrees at 7 bases. The V segment lost 6 bases and the J segment 2 bases; nucleotides outside the gene matches: 4. The CDR3 is 15 amino acids. CDR3 bases: TGTGCCAGCAGCAGAACAGGGGCTGGGGCCAACGTCCTGACTTTC. Its translation: CASSRTGAGANVLTF.